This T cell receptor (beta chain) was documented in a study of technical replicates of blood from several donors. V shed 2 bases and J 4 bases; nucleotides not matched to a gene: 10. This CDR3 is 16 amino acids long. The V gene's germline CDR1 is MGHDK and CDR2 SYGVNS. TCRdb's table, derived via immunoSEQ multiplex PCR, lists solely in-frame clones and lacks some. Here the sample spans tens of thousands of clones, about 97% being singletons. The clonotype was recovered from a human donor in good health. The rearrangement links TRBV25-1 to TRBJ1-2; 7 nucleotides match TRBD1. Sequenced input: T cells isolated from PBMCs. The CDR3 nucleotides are TGTGCCAGCAGTGAAGATTGGCAGGGGGATAGCTATGGCTACACCTTC. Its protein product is CASSEDWQGDSYGYTF.